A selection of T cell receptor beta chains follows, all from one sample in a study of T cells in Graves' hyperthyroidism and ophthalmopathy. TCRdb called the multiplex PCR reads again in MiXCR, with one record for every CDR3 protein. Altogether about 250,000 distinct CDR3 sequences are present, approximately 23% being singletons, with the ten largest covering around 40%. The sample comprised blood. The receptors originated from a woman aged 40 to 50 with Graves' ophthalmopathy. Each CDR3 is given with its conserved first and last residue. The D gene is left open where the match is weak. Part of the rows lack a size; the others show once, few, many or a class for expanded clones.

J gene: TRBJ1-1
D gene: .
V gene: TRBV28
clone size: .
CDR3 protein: CASSFAYRVNTEAFF
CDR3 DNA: TGTGCCAGCAGTTTCGCCTACAGGGTGAACACTGAAGCTTTCTTT

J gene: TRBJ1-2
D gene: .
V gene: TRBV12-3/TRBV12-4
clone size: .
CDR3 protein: CASSLASGTESGYTF
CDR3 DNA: TGTGCCAGCAGTTTAGCCTCCGGGACCGAGAGTGGCTACACCTTC

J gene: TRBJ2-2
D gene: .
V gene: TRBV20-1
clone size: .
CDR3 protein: CSARDFYSREPGELFF
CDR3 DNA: TGCAGTGCTAGAGATTTTTATTCCAGGGAGCCCGGGGAGCTGTTTTTT

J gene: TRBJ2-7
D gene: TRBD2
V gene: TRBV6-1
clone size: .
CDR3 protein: CASSEELAGVEQYF
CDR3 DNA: TGTGCCAGCAGTGAGGAGCTAGCGGGAGTCGAGCAGTACTTC

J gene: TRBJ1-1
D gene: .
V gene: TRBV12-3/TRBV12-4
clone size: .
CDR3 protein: CASSYRSEAFF
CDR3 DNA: TGTGCCAGCAGTTACAGGTCCGAAGCTTTCTTT

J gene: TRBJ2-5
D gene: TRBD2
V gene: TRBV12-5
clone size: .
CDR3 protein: CASGTRLAGDETQYF
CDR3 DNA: TGTGCTAGTGGTACCCGGCTAGCGGGAGATGAGACCCAGTACTTC

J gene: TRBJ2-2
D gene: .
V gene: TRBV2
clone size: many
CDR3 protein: CASKSLQYGELFF
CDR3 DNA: TGTGCCAGCAAATCGCTACAATACGGGGAGCTGTTTTTT

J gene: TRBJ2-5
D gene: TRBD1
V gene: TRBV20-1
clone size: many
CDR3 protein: CSASWTGQVGETQYF
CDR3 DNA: TGCAGTGCTAGCTGGACAGGACAGGTTGGGGAGACCCAGTACTTC

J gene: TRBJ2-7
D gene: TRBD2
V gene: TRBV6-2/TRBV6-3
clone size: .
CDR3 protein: CASLLGGTYEQYF
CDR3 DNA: TGTGCCAGCCTCCTGGGAGGGACCTACGAGCAGTACTTC

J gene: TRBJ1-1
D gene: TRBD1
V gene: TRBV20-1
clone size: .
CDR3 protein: CSAAGTGFTFEAFF
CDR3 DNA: TGCAGTGCCGCCGGGACAGGATTTACCTTTGAAGCTTTCTTT

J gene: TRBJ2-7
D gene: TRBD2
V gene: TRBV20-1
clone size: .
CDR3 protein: CSAPSGGLYEQYF
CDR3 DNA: TGCAGTGCTCCTAGCGGAGGGCTTTACGAGCAGTACTTC

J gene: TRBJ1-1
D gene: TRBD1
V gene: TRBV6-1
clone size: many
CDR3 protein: CASSPGRTGMAEAFF
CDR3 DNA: TGTGCCAGCAGCCCCGGAAGGACAGGGATGGCTGAAGCTTTCTTT

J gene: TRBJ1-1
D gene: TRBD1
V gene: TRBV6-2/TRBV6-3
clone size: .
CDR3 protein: CASRWDRVKGTEAFF
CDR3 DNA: TGTGCCAGCAGATGGGACAGGGTGAAAGGCACTGAAGCTTTCTTT

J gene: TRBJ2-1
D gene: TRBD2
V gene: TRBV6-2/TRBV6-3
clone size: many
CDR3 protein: CASRPAAAGAYNEQFF
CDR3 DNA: TGTGCCAGCAGGCCGGCGGCAGCGGGAGCCTACAATGAGCAGTTCTTC

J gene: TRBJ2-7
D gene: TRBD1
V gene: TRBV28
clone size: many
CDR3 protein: CASRPTTGTGTYEQYF
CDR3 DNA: TGTGCCAGCAGGCCTACTACCGGGACAGGAACCTACGAGCAGTACTTC

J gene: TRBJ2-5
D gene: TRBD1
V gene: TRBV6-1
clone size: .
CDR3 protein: CASSPRQGVQETQYF
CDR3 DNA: TGTGCCAGCAGTCCGAGACAGGGGGTACAAGAGACCCAGTACTTC

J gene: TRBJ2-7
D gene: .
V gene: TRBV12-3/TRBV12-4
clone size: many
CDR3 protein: CASGSPLYEQYF
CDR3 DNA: TGTGCCAGCGGTTCACCCCTCTACGAGCAGTACTTC

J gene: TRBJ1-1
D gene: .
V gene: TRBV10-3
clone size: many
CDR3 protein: CAISEQGGKAEAFF
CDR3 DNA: TGTGCCATCAGTGAACAGGGTGGTAAGGCTGAAGCTTTCTTT

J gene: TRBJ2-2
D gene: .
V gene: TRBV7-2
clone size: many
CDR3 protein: CASSLAIAANTGELFF
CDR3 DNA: TGTGCCAGCAGCTTAGCCATAGCGGCGAACACCGGGGAGCTGTTTTTT

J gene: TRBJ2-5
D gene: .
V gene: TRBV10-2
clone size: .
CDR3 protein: CASQLGGSVWETQYF
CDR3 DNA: TGCGCCAGCCAGCTCGGGGGCTCAGTGTGGGAGACCCAGTACTTC

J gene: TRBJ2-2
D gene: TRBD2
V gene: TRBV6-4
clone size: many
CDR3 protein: CASSPGGGRALTGELFF
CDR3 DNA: TGTGCCAGCAGCCCGGGAGGCGGGAGGGCCCTGACCGGGGAGCTGTTTTTT

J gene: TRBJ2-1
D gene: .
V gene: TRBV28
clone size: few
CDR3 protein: CASSFSGARANEQFF
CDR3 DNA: TGTGCCAGCAGTTTTAGCGGAGCTCGGGCTAATGAGCAGTTCTTC

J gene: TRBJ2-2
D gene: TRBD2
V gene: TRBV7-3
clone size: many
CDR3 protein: CASSPGLAGELFF
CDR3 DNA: TGTGCCAGCAGCCCCGGACTAGCCGGGGAGCTGTTTTTT

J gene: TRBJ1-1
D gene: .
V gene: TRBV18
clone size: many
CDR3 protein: CASSPRALGTEAFF
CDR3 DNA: TGTGCCAGCTCACCGCGGGCCTTGGGCACTGAAGCTTTCTTT

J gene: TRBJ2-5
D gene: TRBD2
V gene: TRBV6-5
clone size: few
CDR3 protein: CASSYLSSGQETQYF
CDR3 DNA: TGTGCCAGCAGTTACCTATCTAGCGGCCAAGAGACCCAGTACTTC

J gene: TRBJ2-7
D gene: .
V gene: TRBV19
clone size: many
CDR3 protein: CASSFLGRSEQYF
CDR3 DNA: TGTGCCAGTAGCTTCCTTGGACGGAGCGAGCAGTACTTC

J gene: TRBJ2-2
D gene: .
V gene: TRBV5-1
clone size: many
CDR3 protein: CASSSLSESAGELFF
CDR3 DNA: TGCGCCAGCAGCTCACTGAGCGAGAGCGCCGGGGAGCTGTTTTTT

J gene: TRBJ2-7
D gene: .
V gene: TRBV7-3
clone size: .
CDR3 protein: CASSLNPLTEQYF
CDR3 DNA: TGTGCCAGCAGCTTAAACCCCCTGACTGAGCAGTACTTC

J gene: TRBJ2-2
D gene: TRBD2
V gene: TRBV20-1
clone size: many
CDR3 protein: CSANVWGGVAGELFF
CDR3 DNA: TGCAGTGCTAACGTTTGGGGGGGAGTGGCCGGGGAGCTGTTTTTT

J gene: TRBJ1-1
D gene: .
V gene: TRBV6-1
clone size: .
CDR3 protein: CATENGGRTEAFF
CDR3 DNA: TGTGCCACTGAAAACGGGGGAAGGACTGAAGCTTTCTTT

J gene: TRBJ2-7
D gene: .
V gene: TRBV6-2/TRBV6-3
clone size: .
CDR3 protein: CASSYGKGNPYEQYF
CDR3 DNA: TGTGCCAGCAGTTACGGGAAGGGGAACCCCTACGAGCAGTACTTC

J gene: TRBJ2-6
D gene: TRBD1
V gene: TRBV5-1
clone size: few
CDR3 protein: CASSAKQGAYGANVLTF
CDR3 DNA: TGCGCCAGCAGCGCCAAACAGGGGGCGTATGGGGCCAACGTCCTGACTTTC

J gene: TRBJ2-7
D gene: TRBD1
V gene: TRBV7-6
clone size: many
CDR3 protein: CASSEGMTGAYEQYF
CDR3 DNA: TGTGCCAGCAGCGAGGGTATGACAGGGGCCTACGAGCAGTACTTC

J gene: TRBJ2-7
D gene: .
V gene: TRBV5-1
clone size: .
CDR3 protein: CASRTGGGSGYEQYF
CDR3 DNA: TGCGCCAGCAGAACGGGTGGTGGGTCTGGCTACGAGCAGTACTTC

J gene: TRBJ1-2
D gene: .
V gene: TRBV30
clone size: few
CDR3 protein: CAWSLEQGLASGYTF
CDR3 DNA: TGTGCCTGGAGTCTCGAACAGGGACTTGCTAGCGGCTACACCTTC

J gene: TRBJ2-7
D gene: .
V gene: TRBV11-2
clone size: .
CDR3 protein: CASSTRDTPPYEQYF
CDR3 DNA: TGTGCCAGCAGCACCCGGGACACCCCTCCCTACGAGCAGTACTTC

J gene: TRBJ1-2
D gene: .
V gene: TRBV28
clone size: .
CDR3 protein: CASSSATGKNYGYTF
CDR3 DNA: TGTGCCAGCAGTTCGGCGACAGGAAAAAACTATGGCTACACCTTC

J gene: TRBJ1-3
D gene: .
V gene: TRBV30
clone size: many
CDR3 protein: CAWSVPVRGNPYGNTIYF
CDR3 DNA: TGTGCCTGGAGTGTACCCGTCCGGGGAAACCCTTATGGAAACACCATATATTTT

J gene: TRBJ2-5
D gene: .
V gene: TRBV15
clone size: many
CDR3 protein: CATSRDRQLTSVVIKTQYF
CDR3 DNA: TGTGCCACCAGCAGAGATCGGCAACTGACTAGTGTGGTAATCAAGACCCAGTACTTC

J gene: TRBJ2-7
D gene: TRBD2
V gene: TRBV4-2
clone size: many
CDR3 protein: CASSQELADSYEQYF
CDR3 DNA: TGTGCCAGCAGCCAAGAACTAGCGGACTCCTACGAGCAGTACTTC

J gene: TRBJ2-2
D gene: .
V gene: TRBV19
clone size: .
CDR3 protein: CASSPSLGGLGTGELFF
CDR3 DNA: TGTGCCAGTAGTCCCTCATTGGGGGGGCTAGGCACCGGGGAGCTGTTTTTT

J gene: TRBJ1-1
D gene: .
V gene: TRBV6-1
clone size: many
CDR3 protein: CASSVGPGVDTEAFF
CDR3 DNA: TGTGCCAGCAGTGTCGGGCCAGGGGTGGACACTGAAGCTTTCTTT

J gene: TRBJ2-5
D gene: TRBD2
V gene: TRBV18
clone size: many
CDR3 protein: CASSPSGLAVQTQYF
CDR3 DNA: TGTGCCAGCTCACCATCGGGACTAGCTGTCCAGACCCAGTACTTC

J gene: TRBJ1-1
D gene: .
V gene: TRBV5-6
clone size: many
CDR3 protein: CASRTWGGTNTEAFF
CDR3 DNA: TGTGCCAGCAGGACGTGGGGCGGAACGAACACTGAAGCTTTCTTT

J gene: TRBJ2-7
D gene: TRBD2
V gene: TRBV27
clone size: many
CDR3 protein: CASSLSGLAGYEQYF
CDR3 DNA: TGTGCCAGCAGTTTATCGGGACTAGCTGGGTACGAGCAGTACTTC

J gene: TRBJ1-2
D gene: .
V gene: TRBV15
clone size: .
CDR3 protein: CATSRGAGGGPGYTF
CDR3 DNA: TGTGCCACCAGCAGAGGGGCGGGCGGGGGGCCTGGCTACACCTTC

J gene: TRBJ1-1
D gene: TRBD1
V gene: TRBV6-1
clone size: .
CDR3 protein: CASRDRARGTEAFF
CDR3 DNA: TGTGCCAGCAGGGACAGGGCCAGAGGGACTGAAGCTTTCTTT

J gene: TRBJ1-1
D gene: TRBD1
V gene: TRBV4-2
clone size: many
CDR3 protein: CASSGQGGQNTEAFF
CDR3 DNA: TGTGCCAGCAGTGGACAGGGAGGACAAAACACTGAAGCTTTCTTT

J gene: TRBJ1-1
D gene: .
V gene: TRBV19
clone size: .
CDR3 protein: CASSYGTAVNTEAFF
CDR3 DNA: TGTGCCAGTAGTTACGGGACGGCCGTGAACACTGAAGCTTTCTTT

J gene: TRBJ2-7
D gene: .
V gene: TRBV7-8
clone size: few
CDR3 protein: CASSSGTNSVGQYF
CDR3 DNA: TGTGCCAGCAGCTCCGGGACCAACTCCGTGGGGCAGTACTTC

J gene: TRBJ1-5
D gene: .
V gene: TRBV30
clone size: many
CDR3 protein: CAWSVGSKQPQHF
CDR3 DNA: TGTGCCTGGAGTGTGGGATCTAAACAGCCCCAGCATTTT

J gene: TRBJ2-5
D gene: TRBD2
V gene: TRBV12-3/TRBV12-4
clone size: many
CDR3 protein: CASSGEGIAESPETQYF
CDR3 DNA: TGTGCCAGCAGTGGGGAGGGAATAGCGGAGTCCCCAGAGACCCAGTACTTC

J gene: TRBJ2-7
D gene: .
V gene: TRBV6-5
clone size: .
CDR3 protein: CASSYQAGTSYEQYF
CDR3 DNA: TGTGCCAGCAGCTATCAGGCGGGGACGAGTTACGAGCAGTACTTC

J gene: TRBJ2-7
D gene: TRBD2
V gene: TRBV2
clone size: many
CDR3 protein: CASSEPRGGTSGRHYEQYF
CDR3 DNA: TGTGCCAGCAGTGAACCCAGGGGTGGTACTAGCGGGAGACACTACGAGCAGTACTTC

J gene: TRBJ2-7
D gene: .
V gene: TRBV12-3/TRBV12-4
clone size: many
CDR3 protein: CASSSGYEQYF
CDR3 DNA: TGTGCCAGCAGTTCCGGCTACGAGCAGTACTTC

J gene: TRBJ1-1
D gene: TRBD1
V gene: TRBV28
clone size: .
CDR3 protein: CASRRQGLFEAFF
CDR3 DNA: TGTGCCAGCAGACGACAGGGGCTTTTCGAAGCTTTCTTT

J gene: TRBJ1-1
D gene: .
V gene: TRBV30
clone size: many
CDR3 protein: CAWSVGWQENTEAFF
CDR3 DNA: TGTGCCTGGAGTGTAGGGTGGCAAGAGAACACTGAAGCTTTCTTT